The TCR beta chain under discussion was sequenced for a study of T cells expressing NK-cell markers. TCRdb derives one entry per CDR3 protein from the 5' RACE reads, leaving out DNA. The listing records hundreds of thousands of distinct CDR3 sequences. The length of the CDR3 is 14 residues. The sample taken for sequencing was blood T cells: a sorted CD56 or NKG2C T cell subset, CD4+ or CD8+ T cells, or bulk PBMC T cells (not recorded which). This chain joins TRBV12-3 or TRBV12-4 and TRBJ2-7; the TRBD1 assignment by TCRdb is unverifiable without DNA. The receptor comes from a woman aged 18 to 75 in good health. The CDR3 loop is CASSYSARVYEQYF.